The text below deals with one T cell receptor (beta chain). The antigen is not known. Cultured cells yielded isolated CD4+ T cells after approximately nine days. Participants completed two doses of the BNT162b2 or mRNA-1273 vaccine. The healthy vaccine recipients, who had no prior SARS-CoV-2 infection, showed negative nucleocapsid antibodies. It was on days 3 and 7 that half the medium was replaced with IL-2 medium. Assay used: immunoSEQ multiplex PCR; TCRdb lists only in-frame clones, some missing. The sample has about 73,000 clones; over 65% are singletons. The data originate from a study of vaccination effects on CD4 cells after COVID-19. Study-level points and caveats: Infection- and vaccine-induced clones contracted markedly late after vaccination.

V gave up 0 bases and J gave up 4 bases, with 9 bases separating them. Germline CDR1 KGHSH, CDR2 LQKENI. This CDR3 is 14 amino acids long. This TCR derives from a human donor who received a COVID-19 vaccine. The V and J genes are TRBV18 and TRBJ2-5; D unresolved. Sequencing used CD4+ T cells from PBMCs cultured without peptide, obtained after COVID-19 vaccination. CDR3 protein: CASSPPGPRETQYF. CDR3 coding DNA: TGTGCCAGCTCACCACCTGGACCCCGAGAGACCCAGTACTTC.